What follows are 2 T cell receptor beta chains derived from one specimen sequenced in a study of cytomegalovirus exposure and HLA in healthy donors. In the PCR, 60 Vbeta and 13 Jbeta primers were used. Some clones are missing from TCRdb's copy, which holds only in-frame ones; the method was immunoSEQ multiplex PCR. This table holds about 160,000 clones, approximately 70% found once. The sequencing sample was made of PBMCs. The receptors shown here come from a woman aged 40 to 55 in good health and CMV-seropositive.

The chain joins TRBV6-1 to TRBJ1-2, with D maybe TRBD1 (6 bases). Trimming stripped 10 bases from V and 4 bases from J, with 13 bases between. CDR3 length equals 12 residues. The germline CDR1 and CDR2 sequences are MNHNS and SASEGT. CDR3 region: CAIRDIAYGYTF. The DNA of the CDR3 is TGTGCCATCAGGGACATTGCCTATGGCTACACCTTC.

Here the CDR3 reads CATSRDQRGNSPLHF. CDR3 nucleotides: TGTGCCACCAGCAGAGATCAAAGGGGTAATTCACCCCTCCACTTT. The chain couples TRBV15 to TRBJ1-6; a possible D gene is TRBD1 (5 bases). CDR3 length: 15 residues. The V end lost 0 bases, the J end lost 6 bases, and 9 bases lay between the germline ends. CDR1 is LNHNV and CDR2 is YYDKDF in the germline V gene (reference sequence). Supplemented by reference TRBV15 and TRBJ1-6, the full variable domain reads DAMVIQNPRYQVTQFGKPVTLSCSQTLNHNVMYWYQQKSSQAPKLLFHYYDKDFNNEADTPDNFQSRRPNTSFCFLDIRSPGLGDTAMYLCATSRDQRGNSPLHFGNGTRLTVT.